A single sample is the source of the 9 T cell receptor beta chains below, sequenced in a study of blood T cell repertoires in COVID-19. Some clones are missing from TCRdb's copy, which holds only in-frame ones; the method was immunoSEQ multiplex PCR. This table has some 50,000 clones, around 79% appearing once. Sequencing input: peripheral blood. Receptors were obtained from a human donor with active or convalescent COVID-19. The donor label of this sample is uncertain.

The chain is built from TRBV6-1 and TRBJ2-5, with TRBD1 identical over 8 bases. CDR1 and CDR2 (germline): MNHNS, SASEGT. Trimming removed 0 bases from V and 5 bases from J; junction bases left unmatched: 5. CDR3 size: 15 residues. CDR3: CASSEAGRDRETQYF. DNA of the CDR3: TGTGCCAGCAGTGAAGCTGGGCGGGACAGGGAGACCCAGTACTTC.

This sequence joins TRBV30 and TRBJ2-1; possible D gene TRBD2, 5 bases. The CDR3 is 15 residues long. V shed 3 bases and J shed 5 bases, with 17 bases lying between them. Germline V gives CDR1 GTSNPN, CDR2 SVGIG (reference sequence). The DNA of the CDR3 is TGTGCCTGGAGCCCAAAGACTAAGAGTAACAATGAGCAGTTCTTC. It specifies CAWSPKTKSNNEQFF.

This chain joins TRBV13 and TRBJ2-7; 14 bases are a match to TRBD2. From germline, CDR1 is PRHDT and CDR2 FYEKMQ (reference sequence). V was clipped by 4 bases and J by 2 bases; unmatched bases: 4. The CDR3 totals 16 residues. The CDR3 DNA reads TGTGCCAGCAGCTCAGGACTAGCGGGAGGAACCTACGAGCAGTACTTC. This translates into CASSSGLAGGTYEQYF.

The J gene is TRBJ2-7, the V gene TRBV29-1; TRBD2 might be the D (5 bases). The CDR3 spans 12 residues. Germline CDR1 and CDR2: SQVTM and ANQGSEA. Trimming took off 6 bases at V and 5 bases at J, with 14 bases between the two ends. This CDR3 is CSVAPKGDEQYF. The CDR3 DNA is TGCAGCGTGGCTCCTAAGGGAGACGAGCAGTACTTC.

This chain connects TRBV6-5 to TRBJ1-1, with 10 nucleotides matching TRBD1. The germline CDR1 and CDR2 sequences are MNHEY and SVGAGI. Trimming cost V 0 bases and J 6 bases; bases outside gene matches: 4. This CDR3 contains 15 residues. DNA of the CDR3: TGTGCCAGCAGTTACTCGAGACAGGGGGCTGCTGAAGCTTTCTTT. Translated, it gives CASSYSRQGAAEAFF.

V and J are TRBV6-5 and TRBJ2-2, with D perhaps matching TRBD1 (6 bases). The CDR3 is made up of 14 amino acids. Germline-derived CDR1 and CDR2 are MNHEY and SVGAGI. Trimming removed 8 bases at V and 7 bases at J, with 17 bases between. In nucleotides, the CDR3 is TGTGCCAGCCGCCCACAGGGAATGAGCGGGGAGCTGTTTTTT. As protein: CASRPQGMSGELFF.

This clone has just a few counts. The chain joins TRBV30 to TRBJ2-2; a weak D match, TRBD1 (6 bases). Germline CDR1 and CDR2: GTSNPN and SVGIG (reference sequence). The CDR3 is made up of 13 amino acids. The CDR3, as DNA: TGTGCGGCTCAGGGGCCGGGAACCGGGGAGCTGTTTTTT. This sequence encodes CAAQGPGTGELFF.

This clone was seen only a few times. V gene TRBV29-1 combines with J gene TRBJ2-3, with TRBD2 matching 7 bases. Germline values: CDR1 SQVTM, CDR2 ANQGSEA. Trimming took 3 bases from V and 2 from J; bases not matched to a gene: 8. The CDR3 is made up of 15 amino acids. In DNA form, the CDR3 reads TGCAGCGTTGAGCCCCTAGCGGCCCCCACAGATACGCAGTATTTT. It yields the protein CSVEPLAAPTDTQYF.

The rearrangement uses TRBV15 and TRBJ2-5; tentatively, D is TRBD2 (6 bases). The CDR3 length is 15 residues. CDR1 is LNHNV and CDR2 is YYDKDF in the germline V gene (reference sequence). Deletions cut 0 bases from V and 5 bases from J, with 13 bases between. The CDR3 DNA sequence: TGTGCCACCAGCAGAGATTGGGGTGGGGGGGAGACCCAGTACTTC. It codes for CATSRDWGGGETQYF.